This T cell receptor beta chain was recovered during a study of blood T cell repertoires in COVID-19. Study-level information: Whether acute or convalescent, the COVID-19 samples came from the United States, Italy and Spain. T cells, B-cell-depleted T cells, or PBMCs supplied cDNA or gDNA.

Source study methods: Reference gene primer amplification gave nucleated cell count estimates. Using immunoSEQ multiplex PCR, the repertoire was profiled, and TCRdb retains in-frame clones only, with some absent. The V and J calls and clone size are taken from that table; D and trimming were inferred from the DNA. The table shows around 100,000 clones, with about 84% occurring only once. This clone came up once. The CDR3 consists of 14 residues. Germline assignment: CDR1 SGHTA and CDR2 FQGNSA. V shed 7 bases and J shed 2 bases, with 14 bases lying between them. The sequence was collected from a human donor in a cohort sampled during active COVID-19. The specimen was peripheral blood. This sequence joins TRBV7-2 and TRBJ2-5; a weak D match, TRBD2 (5 bases). In nucleotides, the CDR3 is TGTGCCAGCAACTCCGGACTGCTACAAGAGACCCAGTACTTC. It specifies CASNSGLLQETQYF.